This entry lists 16 T cell receptor beta chains sequenced from one sample in a study of cytomegalovirus exposure and HLA in healthy donors (dated by TCRdb to 2017 to 2019). Libraries came from the immunoSEQ multiplex PCR assay. For the multiplex PCR, a mixture combining 60 forward primers for TCR Vbeta segments and 13 reverse primers for TCR Jbeta segments was used. The source is immuneACCESS, and TCRdb retained only in-frame sequences with V and J called. Part of the clones is not carried over; for the studies checked, unresolved V genes explain less than half of this, and the remainder is unexplained. This sample has approximately 220,000 clones in its table, and around 80% of those were observed once. 0.71% of the sample rests with the top ten. What was sequenced was PBMCs. These TCRs come from a boy aged 2 to 10 in good health and CMV-seronegative.

This rearrangement joins TRBV15 to TRBJ1-2, with D possibly being TRBD1 (6 bases). V was pared by 0 bases and J by 9 bases, with 14 bases between. The CDR3 has 14 residues. Germline V CDR1 and CDR2: LNHNV, YYDKDF (reference sequence). The CDR3 nucleotides are TGTGCCACCAGCAGAGATCTCCCAGGGGACCGCTACACCTTC. Translating it yields CATSRDLPGDRYTF.

The V and J genes are TRBV7-9 and TRBJ1-1; D gene ambiguous. With 1 base removed from V and 0 bases from J, the gap between germline ends came to 6 bases. The CDR3 extends over 14 amino acids. Germline V gene lookup returns CDR1 SEHNR and CDR2 FQNEAQ (reference sequence). Written as DNA, the CDR3 is TGTGCCAGCAGCTTAGAGCGGATGAACACTGAAGCTTTCTTT. It encodes CASSLERMNTEAFF.

The gene calls are TRBV29-1 and TRBJ2-2; maybe TRBD1 (6 bases). CDR1 and CDR2 (germline): SQVTM, ANQGSEA. V shed 6 bases and J shed 3 bases, with 17 bases lying between them. The length of the CDR3 is 15 residues. The CDR3 reads CSVTTGTVDTGELFF. In DNA form, the CDR3 reads TGCAGCGTAACAACAGGGACGGTGGACACCGGGGAGCTGTTTTTT.

The chain employs TRBV6-4 and TRBJ1-2; D gene uncertain. V dropped 6 bases and J dropped 7 bases, with 9 bases sitting between them. In germline, CDR1 is MRHNA, CDR2 SNTAGT. The CDR3 consists of 11 residues. CDR3 amino acids: CASRSSGGYTF. The CDR3 nucleotides read TGTGCCAGCAGAAGCAGCGGTGGCTACACCTTC.

This chain connects TRBV6-1 to TRBJ1-2; 7 bases map to TRBD1. J gave up 5 bases and V 5 bases, and 11 bases lay outside the gene matches. CDR1 MNHNS and CDR2 SASEGT come from the germline V gene. The CDR3 extends over 15 amino acids. The DNA for the CDR3 is TGTGCCAGCAGTCTGCACCGGGACAGCTTTTATGGCTACACCTTC. Protein: CASSLHRDSFYGYTF.

The rearrangement links TRBV29-1 to TRBJ2-1, with unresolved D. Trimming cost V 5 bases and J 5 bases, with 13 bases left between them. This CDR3 spans 13 amino acids. CDR1 is SQVTM and CDR2 is ANQGSEA in the germline V gene. In nucleotides, the CDR3 is TGCAGCGTTCGGCCAGGTGGTAACAATGAGCAGTTCTTC. It specifies CSVRPGGNNEQFF.

V usage is TRBV18 and J usage is TRBJ2-3, with a possible D match to TRBD1 (5 bases). Germline CDR1 is KGHSH and CDR2 is LQKENI. This CDR3 region has 12 residues. Trimming left V 3 bases short and J 6 bases short, with 7 bases between. The CDR3 protein is CASSPKGDTQYF. DNA for the CDR3: TGTGCCAGCTCACCCAAGGGGGATACGCAGTATTTT.

V is TRBV9 and J is TRBJ2-3, with 7 bases aligning to TRBD2. Germline CDR1 reads SGDLS; CDR2 reads YYNGEE. The CDR3 totals 15 residues. Trimming took 3 bases from V and 2 from J; bases not matched to a gene: 6. The CDR3 loop reads CASSAAGEPTDTQYF. The CDR3 coding sequence is TGTGCCAGCAGCGCGGCGGGGGAGCCCACAGATACGCAGTATTTT.

The chain links TRBV6-5 to TRBJ2-2; D ambiguous. CDR1 and CDR2 from the germline V gene are MNHEY and SVGAGI. The CDR3 totals 15 residues. Trimming pared 7 bases from V and 1 base from J, leaving 13 bases between. For the CDR3, the DNA is TGTGCCAGCAAAGGAGAAAAGCGGAACACCGGGGAGCTGTTTTTT. Translation: CASKGEKRNTGELFF.

The chain employs TRBV9 and TRBJ2-5; the match to TRBD1 covers 9 bases. The DNA end is more similar to TRBJ2-7, so the J call may be wrong. CDR3 length: 14 residues. The germline CDR1 and CDR2 sequences are SGDLS and YYNGEE. The CDR3 DNA reads TGTGCCAGCAGCGCCGGGACAGGGTTCTACGAGCAGTACTTC. Amino acid sequence: CASSAGTGFYEQYF.

The chain recombines TRBV25-1 with TRBJ1-1; D may be TRBD1 (5 bases). This CDR3 is 14 amino acids long. V lost 6 bases to trimming and J lost 7 bases, with 18 bases between them. Germline V gene sequence: CDR1 MGHDK, CDR2 SYGVNS. The CDR3 region is CASRGGVGGGEAFF. In nucleotides, the CDR3 is TGTGCCAGCAGGGGGGGGGTTGGGGGGGGTGAAGCTTTCTTT.

This clone was picked up one time. The chain is built from TRBV6-6 and TRBJ2-1; 7 bases align to TRBD2. The germline V gene encodes CDR1 MNHNY and CDR2 SVGAGI (reference sequence). The CDR3 consists of 16 residues. J lost 5 bases, V lost 6 bases, and 13 bases had no gene match. This CDR3 is CASSDAWPSGDNEQFF. CDR3 bases: TGTGCCAGCAGCGACGCCTGGCCTAGCGGAGACAATGAGCAGTTCTTC.

This chain connects TRBV14 to TRBJ2-3; D is possibly TRBD2 (5 bases). This CDR3 has 14 residues. Deletions cut 1 base from V and 4 bases from J, with 9 bases between. CDR1 SGHDN and CDR2 FVKESK come from the germline V gene. The CDR3 nucleotides read TGTGCCAGCAGCCAAGGGACTTGGCCAGATACGCAGTATTTT. Its translation is CASSQGTWPDTQYF.

The chain has TRBV11-2 and TRBJ1-2, with D tentatively TRBD1 (5 bases). Trimming removed 0 bases from V and 6 bases from J, with 8 bases in between. This CDR3 has 13 residues. Germline values: CDR1 SGHAT, CDR2 FQNNGV. CDR3 in amino acids: CASSLEGVNGYTF. In DNA form, the CDR3 reads TGTGCCAGCAGCTTAGAAGGGGTCAATGGCTACACCTTC.

The chain has TRBV4-2 and TRBJ2-5, with TRBD2 identical over 14 bases. The CDR3 spans 19 residues. Germline CDR1 LGHNA, CDR2 YNFKEQ. Trimming at V came to 3 bases and at J to 5 bases, leaving 14 bases not matched to a gene. The CDR3 DNA reads TGTGCCAGCAGCCATGATCTCCGAAGGACTAGCGGGAGGCAGGAGACCCAGTACTTC. Translating gives CASSHDLRRTSGRQETQYF.

The chain carries TRBV10-3 and TRBJ2-5; TRBD1 matches at 8 bases. The length of the CDR3 is 16 residues. The V gene end was trimmed by 0 bases and the J gene end by 4 bases; junction bases not matched to a gene: 7. Germline CDR1 reads ENHRY; CDR2 reads SYGVKD. The CDR3 region has the DNA TGTGCCATCAGTGAGTCGAGGCGCAGGGGGCGAGAGACCCAGTACTTC. Translation gives CAISESRRRGRETQYF.